This TCR beta chain was recovered during a study of T cells in Graves' hyperthyroidism and ophthalmopathy. The CDR3 regions of TCR beta were amplified from RNA transcripts. TCR CDR3 regions were first amplified by RT-PCR with HTBI primers. Each CDR3 protein gets one entry after TCRdb re-called the multiplex PCR reads with MiXCR. The table lists over 45,000 distinct CDR3 sequences, 45% to 50% of them singletons. CDR1 is DFQATT and CDR2 is SNEGSKA in the germline V gene (reference sequence). V lost 6 bases and J lost 3, with 12 bases in between. This CDR3 contains 13 residues. In this sample, this clonotype turned up many times.

The receptor was isolated from a woman aged 50 to 60 with Graves' hyperthyroidism. The gene calls are TRBV20-1 and TRBJ1-5; D is unclear. Sequencing was performed on peripheral blood or thyroid tissue (not recorded which). Written as DNA, the CDR3 is TGCAGTGCCAAGACGGTAGACAATCAGCCCCAGCATTTT. Translated, it gives CSAKTVDNQPQHF.